The 10 T cell receptor beta chains in this list originate from one sample, sequenced in a study of post-analysis software for immune sequencing data. These receptors' antigens are unknown. Study conclusions and caveats: TRBV segments more frequent in patients than in controls numbered roughly 5 and included TRBV5-6, TRBV5-1 and TRBV20-1.

Unique molecular identifiers featured in each of the TCR beta cDNA libraries. TCRdb reprocessed the PCR reads via MiXCR and lists one record per CDR3 protein. The sample contains roughly 600,000 distinct CDR3 sequences, roughly 47% of which appear only once. Sequenced sample: blood. The origin of the receptors is a girl between 5 and 17 years old with multiple sclerosis.

This chain links TRBV5-1 with TRBJ1-1; D is unclear. The CDR3 is 14 amino acids. CDR1 and CDR2 from the germline V gene are SGHRS and YFSETQ. The V end lost 4 bases, the J end lost 4 bases, and 14 bases lay between the germline ends. The CDR3 sequence: CASSTGVMGTEAFF. In DNA form, the CDR3 reads TGCGCCAGCAGCACCGGGGTCATGGGCACTGAAGCTTTCTTT.

V is TRBV7-2 and J is TRBJ2-5; D is perhaps TRBD1 (5 bases). The DNA end is a closer match to TRBJ2-7, so the J assignment may be wrong. Germline values: CDR1 SGHTA, CDR2 FQGNSA. The length of the CDR3 is 14 residues. CDR3 in DNA: TGTGCCAGCAGCTTGGAAAAGGGGCCCCACGAGCAGTACTTC. Residues: CASSLEKGPHEQYF.

The V gene is TRBV15, the J gene TRBJ1-4; TRBD1 might be the D (5 bases). This CDR3 is built from 14 residues. V lost 6 bases and J 2 bases, leaving 10 bases between the germline ends. Germline V gene sequence: CDR1 LNHNV, CDR2 YYDKDF (reference sequence). CDR3 loop: CATRSGTTNEKLFF. In DNA form, the CDR3 reads TGTGCCACCAGATCGGGGACGACTAATGAAAAACTGTTTTTT.

The rearrangement links TRBV25-1 to TRBJ2-3; no definite D call. Germline CDR1 MGHDK, CDR2 SYGVNS. V lost 2 bases to trimming and J lost 8 bases, with 11 bases between them. This CDR3 comprises 13 residues. CDR3 amino acids: CASSERVLGTQYF. CDR3 DNA sequence: TGTGCCAGCAGTGAAAGAGTGCTCGGTACGCAGTATTTT.

As regards this clonotype: Germline and junction disagree at one end, which may indicate a read error. V gene TRBV20-1 combines with J gene TRBJ1-2; D might be TRBD1 (6 bases). This CDR3 has 13 residues. The germline V gene encodes CDR1 DFQATT and CDR2 SNEGSKA (reference sequence). The CDR3, as DNA: TGCAGTGCTCTCACAGGGCAAAACTATGGCCACACCTTC. Translated, it gives CSALTGQNYGHTF.

A few counts support this clonotype. The rearrangement uses TRBV5-1 and TRBJ1-2, with a possible D match to TRBD1 (5 bases). Trimming cost V 5 bases and J 8 bases, with 19 bases left between them. The CDR3 has 14 amino acids. Germline values: CDR1 SGHRS, CDR2 YFSETQ. Written as DNA, the CDR3 is TGCGCCAGCAGTCTACCATCCGGGACCCAGGGCTACACCTTC. The encoded protein is CASSLPSGTQGYTF.

This clonotype was counted only a few times. The rearrangement joins TRBV12-3 or TRBV12-4 to TRBJ2-1; D may correspond to TRBD1 or TRBD2 (6 bases each). Trimming took off 6 bases at V and 2 bases at J, with 14 bases between the two ends. CDR3 size: 15 residues. The CDR3 sequence is CASSERRGTYNEQFF. The DNA of the CDR3 is TGTGCCAGCAGCGAGCGGAGGGGGACCTACAATGAGCAGTTCTTC.

The chain couples TRBV6-6 to TRBJ2-4; TRBD1 might be the D (6 bases). The J call may be mistaken, given a closer DNA end match to TRBJ2-7. Looked up from germline, CDR1 is MNHNY and CDR2 is SVGAGI (reference sequence). The CDR3 contains 14 residues. The CDR3 reads CASSYGGQGYEQYF. CDR3 sequence (DNA): TGTGCCAGCAGTTACGGGGGCCAAGGCTACGAGCAGTACTTC.

J is TRBJ2-1 and V is TRBV12-5; tentatively, D is TRBD2 (5 bases). The CDR3 runs to 19 residues. Germline CDR1 reads LGHNT; CDR2 reads FRNRAP. Trimming stripped 0 bases from V and 3 bases from J, with 21 bases between. In DNA, the CDR3 is TGTGCTAGTGGTTTGGTACCCCCATTCGGCCGAGGGAACTACAATGAGCAGTTCTTC. This codes for CASGLVPPFGRGNYNEQFF.

The chain joins TRBV7-2 to TRBJ2-4; TRBD1 might be the D (6 bases). This CDR3 region has 17 residues. Germline lookup yields CDR1 SGHTA and CDR2 FQGNSA. Trimming removed 5 bases at V and 0 bases at J, with 17 bases between. CDR3 region: CASSGVRPQGAKNIQYF. CDR3 nucleotides: TGTGCCAGCAGCGGCGTGAGGCCACAGGGAGCCAAAAACATTCAGTACTTC.